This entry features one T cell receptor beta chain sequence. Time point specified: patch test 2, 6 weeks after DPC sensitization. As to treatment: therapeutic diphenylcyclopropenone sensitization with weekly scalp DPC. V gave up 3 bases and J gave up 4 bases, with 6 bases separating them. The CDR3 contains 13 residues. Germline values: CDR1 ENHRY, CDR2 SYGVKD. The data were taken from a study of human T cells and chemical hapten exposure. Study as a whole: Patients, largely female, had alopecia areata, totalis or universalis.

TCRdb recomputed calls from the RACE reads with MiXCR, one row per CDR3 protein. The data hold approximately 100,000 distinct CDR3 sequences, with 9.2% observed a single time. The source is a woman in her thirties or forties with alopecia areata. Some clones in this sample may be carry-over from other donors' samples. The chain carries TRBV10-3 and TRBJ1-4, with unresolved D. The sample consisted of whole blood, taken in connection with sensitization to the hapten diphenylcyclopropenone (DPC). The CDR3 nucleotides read TGTGCCATCAGTGACGGTGTTAATGAAAAACTGTTTTTT. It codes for CAISDGVNEKLFF.